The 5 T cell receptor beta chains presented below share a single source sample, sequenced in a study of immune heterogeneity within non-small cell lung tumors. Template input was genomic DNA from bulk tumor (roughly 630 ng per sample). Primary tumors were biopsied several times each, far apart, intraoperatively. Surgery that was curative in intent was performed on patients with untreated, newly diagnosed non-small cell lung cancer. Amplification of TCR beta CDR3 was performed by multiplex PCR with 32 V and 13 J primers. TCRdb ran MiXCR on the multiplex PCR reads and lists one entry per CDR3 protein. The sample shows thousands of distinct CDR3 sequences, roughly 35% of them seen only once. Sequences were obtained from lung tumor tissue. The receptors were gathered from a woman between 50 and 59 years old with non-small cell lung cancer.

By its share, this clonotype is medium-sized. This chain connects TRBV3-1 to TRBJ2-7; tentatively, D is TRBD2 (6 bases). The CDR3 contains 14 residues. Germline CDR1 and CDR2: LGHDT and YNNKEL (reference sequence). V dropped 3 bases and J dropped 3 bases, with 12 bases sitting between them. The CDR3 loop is CASSHLLTSYEQYF. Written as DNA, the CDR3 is TGTGCCAGCAGCCACCTCCTGACTAGCTACGAGCAGTACTTC.

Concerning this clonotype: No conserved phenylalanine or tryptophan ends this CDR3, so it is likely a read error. The CDR3 loop reads CATSRDQGQGVGQPQHL. CDR3 in DNA: TGTGCCACCAGCAGAGATCAGGGACAAGGGGTAGGGCAGCCCCAGCATCTT. The chain links TRBV15 to TRBJ1-5; possibly TRBD1 for D (6 bases). Per the germline V gene, CDR1 is LNHNV and CDR2 is YYDKDF (reference sequence). V was trimmed by 0 bases and J by 7 bases, leaving 19 bases between them. The CDR3 has 17 amino acids.

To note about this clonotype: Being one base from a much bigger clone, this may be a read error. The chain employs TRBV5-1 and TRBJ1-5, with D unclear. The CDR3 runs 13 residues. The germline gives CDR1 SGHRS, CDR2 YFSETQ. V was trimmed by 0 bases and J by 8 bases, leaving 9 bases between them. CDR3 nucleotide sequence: TGCGCCAGCAGCTTGGGGTCTGACGAGCCCCAGCATTTT. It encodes CASSLGSDEPQHF.

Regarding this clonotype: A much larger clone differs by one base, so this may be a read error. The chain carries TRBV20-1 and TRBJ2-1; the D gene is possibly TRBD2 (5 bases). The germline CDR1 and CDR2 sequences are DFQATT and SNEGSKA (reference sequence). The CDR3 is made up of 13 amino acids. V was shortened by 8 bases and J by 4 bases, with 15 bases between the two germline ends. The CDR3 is CSTRRGGYNEQFF. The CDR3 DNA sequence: TGCAGTACTCGCCGCGGAGGTTACAATGAGCAGTTCTTC.

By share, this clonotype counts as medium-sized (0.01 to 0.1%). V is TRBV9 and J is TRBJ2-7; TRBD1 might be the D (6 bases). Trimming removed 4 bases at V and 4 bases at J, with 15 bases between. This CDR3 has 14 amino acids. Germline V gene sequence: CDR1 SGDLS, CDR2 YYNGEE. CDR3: CASSPTGSRYEQYF. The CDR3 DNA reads TGTGCCAGCAGCCCCACAGGGAGTAGGTACGAGCAGTACTTC.